The clone carrying this T cell receptor (beta chain) has just a few counts. As yet, its antigen is unknown. This entry comes from a study of beta chain features in type 1 diabetes. Study results and caveats: Shorter TCRB CDR3s, moderately but significantly so, were found in Type 1 diabetes patients in all four CD4+ subsets.

Reverse transcription of all isolated RNA meant that expressed TCRB transcripts were sequenced. Data came from immunoSEQ multiplex PCR; TCRdb stores just in-frame clones and leaves some out. The sample lists 400,000 or so clones; around 13% were seen once. There are 13 residues in the CDR3. Germline CDR1 reads LNHDA; CDR2 reads SQIVND (reference sequence). V was trimmed by 6 bases and J by 0 bases, leaving 7 bases between them. The clonotype originates from a young woman with type 1 diabetes. Sequencing was performed on naive CD4+ T cells from blood. V gene TRBV19 combines with J gene TRBJ2-3, with D unresolved. The CDR3 spells CASRVASTDTQYF. DNA for the CDR3: TGTGCCAGTAGAGTGGCCAGCACAGATACGCAGTATTTT.